The next 27 T cell receptor beta chains were all read from a single sample in a study of T cell changes during pregnancy in multiple sclerosis. Data came from immunoSEQ multiplex PCR; TCRdb stores just in-frame clones and leaves some out. This table has around 72,000 clones, approximately 94% appearing once. Sequencing was performed on peripheral blood, taken in the second trimester of pregnancy. These receptors were taken from a female donor in good health, enrolled as a control in a pregnancy study.

The chain joins TRBV25-1 to TRBJ2-1; D not certain. The CDR3 covers 15 residues. V lost 3 bases, J lost 10 bases, and 19 bases lay in between. Germline values: CDR1 MGHDK, CDR2 SYGVNS. The CDR3: CASSEPTSGFWEQFF. The CDR3 DNA follows: TGTGCCAGCAGTGAGCCGACATCTGGATTTTGGGAGCAGTTCTTC. Drawing the rest from reference TRBV25-1 and TRBJ2-1, the complete variable domain is EADIYQTPRYLVIGTGKKITLECSQTMGHDKMYWYQQDPGMELHLIHYSYGVNSTEKGDLSSESTVSRIRTEHFPLTLESARPSHTSQYLCASSEPTSGFWEQFFGPGTRLTVL.

V is TRBV27 and J is TRBJ1-5; D possibly corresponds to TRBD1 (5 bases). Trimming took off 3 bases at V and 4 bases at J, with 16 bases between the two ends. This CDR3 has 16 amino acids. CDR1 is MNHEY and CDR2 is SMNVEV in the germline V gene (reference sequence). CDR3 in amino acids: CASSFRRGSLNQPQHF. The CDR3 DNA reads as TGTGCCAGCAGTTTCCGGCGGGGGTCCCTTAATCAGCCCCAGCATTTT.

The chain has TRBV7-9 and TRBJ2-1; D unresolved. V lost 5 bases and J 4 bases, leaving 9 bases between the germline ends. The CDR3 runs 13 residues. The V gene's germline CDR1 is SEHNR and CDR2 FQNEAQ (reference sequence). CDR3: CASSLPSYNEQFF. CDR3 sequence (DNA): TGTGCCAGCAGCCTACCTTCTTACAATGAGCAGTTCTTC.

The sample holds one count of this clone. The CDR3 region is CASSAQAGASTDTQYF. The CDR3, as DNA: TGTGCCAGCTCCGCCCAAGCGGGCGCTAGCACAGATACGCAGTATTTT. This chain uses TRBV18 with TRBJ2-3; D perhaps matches TRBD2 (6 bases). Germline V lookup: CDR1 KGHSH, CDR2 LQKENI. The CDR3 consists of 16 residues. The V end lost 6 bases, the J end lost 0 bases, and 16 bases lay between the germline ends.

V gene TRBV19 combines with J gene TRBJ2-3; possibly TRBD1 for D (5 bases). The CDR3 sequence is 14 residues long. The germline V gene encodes CDR1 LNHDA and CDR2 SQIVND (reference sequence). V lost 5 bases to trimming and J lost 0 bases, with 9 bases between them. In DNA, the CDR3 is TGTGCCAGTAGTTACAGGATTAGCACAGATACGCAGTATTTT. It codes for CASSYRISTDTQYF.

V usage is TRBV4-3 and J usage is TRBJ2-3; possibly TRBD1 for D (6 bases). The germline CDR1 and CDR2 sequences are LGHNA and YSLEER. Trimming removed 4 bases at V and 9 bases at J, with 11 bases between. This CDR3 spans 12 amino acids. CDR3 residues: CASSRLQGTQYF. CDR3 bases: TGCGCCAGCAGCCGATTACAGGGAACGCAGTATTTT.

The chain recombines TRBV7-9 with TRBJ2-5; 8 positions match TRBD1. This CDR3 is 16 amino acids long. Trimming cost V 2 bases and J 2 bases; bases outside gene matches: 7. Per germline, CDR1 SEHNR and CDR2 FQNEAQ (reference sequence). CDR3 sequence: CASSLSGQGPQETQYF. For the CDR3, the DNA is TGTGCCAGCAGCTTATCCGGACAGGGACCGCAAGAGACCCAGTACTTC.

The gene calls are TRBV6-5 and TRBJ1-6; D remains ambiguous. Germline CDR1 MNHEY, CDR2 SVGAGI. The V gene lost 6 bases and the J gene lost 0 bases, with 9 bases spanning the gap. The CDR3 length is 15 residues. CDR3 residues: CASSISSSYNSPLHF. The CDR3 nucleotides are TGTGCCAGCAGCATTTCTAGCTCCTATAATTCACCCCTCCACTTT.

The genes are TRBV10-3 and TRBJ1-1; D gene ambiguous. Germline CDR1 and CDR2: ENHRY and SYGVKD. The CDR3 extends over 22 amino acids. The V gene lost 2 bases and the J gene lost 7 bases, with 38 bases spanning the gap. CDR3 nucleotides: TGTGCCATCAGTGAGCCCATCGACACTCCAGCCTTTCACCCCCTGTCACCCCTTGAAGCTTTCTTT. It yields the protein CAISEPIDTPAFHPLSPLEAFF.

The chain joins TRBV7-9 to TRBJ2-7; the D is unclear. The CDR3 runs 14 residues. The germline gives CDR1 SEHNR, CDR2 FQNEAQ (reference sequence). Trimming stripped 7 bases from V and 4 bases from J, with 17 bases between. The CDR3 region is CASTSQTSIYEQYF. CDR3 nucleotide sequence: TGTGCCAGCACCTCCCAGACATCAATTTACGAGCAGTACTTC. Drawing the rest from reference TRBV7-9 and TRBJ2-7, the complete variable domain is DTGVSQNPRHKITKRGQNVTFRCDPISEHNRLYWYRQTLGQGPEFLTYFQNEAQLEKSRLLSDRFSAERPKGSFSTLEIQRTEQGDSAMYLCASTSQTSIYEQYFGPGTRLTVT.

V and J are TRBV19 and TRBJ1-1; TRBD1 matches at 7 bases. Per germline, CDR1 LNHDA and CDR2 SQIVND (reference sequence). Losses at the gene ends were 7 bases for V and 6 bases for J; bases not matched to a gene: 8. CDR3 size: 13 residues. The CDR3 reads CASKDRLGAEAFF. The CDR3 coding sequence is TGTGCCAGTAAGGACAGGCTGGGGGCTGAAGCTTTCTTT.

This clone was seen once. The rearrangement joins TRBV2 to TRBJ2-3; possibly TRBD2 for D (7 bases). CDR1 is SNHLY and CDR2 is FYNNEI in the germline V gene. The CDR3 runs 11 residues. The CDR3 region is CGEGGADTQYF. In DNA, the CDR3 is TGTGGCGAGGGGGGGGCAGATACGCAGTATTTT. The full variable domain, its missing parts supplied by reference TRBV2 and TRBJ2-3, is EPEVTQTPSHQVTQMGQEVILRCVPISNHLYFYWYRQILGQKVEFLVSFYNNEISEKSEIFDDQFSVERPDGSNFTLKIRSTKLEDSAMYFCGEGGADTQYFGPGTRLTVL.

The V call is TRBV9, the J call TRBJ1-2, with a possible D match to TRBD1 (6 bases). Germline-derived CDR1 and CDR2 are SGDLS and YYNGEE. Deletions cut 4 bases from V and 6 bases from J, with 25 bases between. This CDR3 has 17 residues. The CDR3 loop reads CASSTSPLTGWDDGYTF. The CDR3 DNA reads as TGTGCCAGCAGCACAAGTCCCCTGACAGGATGGGATGATGGCTACACCTTC.

The V call is TRBV2, the J call TRBJ2-7; TRBD1 might be the D (6 bases). The CDR3 length is 12 residues. The ends were cut back, 6 bases at V and 2 bases at J, with 8 bases in the middle. Per germline, CDR1 SNHLY and CDR2 FYNNEI. CDR3 DNA: TGTGCCAGCAGACAGGGAGCCTACGAGCAGTACTTC. It encodes CASRQGAYEQYF.

This clone was seen a few times. The rearrangement links TRBV12-2 to TRBJ2-7; TRBD2 reflects the table's D call only, with no check against the DNA. TRBV12-2 is described as a pseudogene. This CDR3 region has 14 residues. The CDR3 loop reads CASRLAGGIYEQYF. The CDR3 region has the DNA TGTGCAAGTCGCTTAGCGGGGGGGATCTACGAGCAGTACTTC.

V and J are TRBV30 and TRBJ2-3; no firm D call. Germline CDR1 is GTSNPN and CDR2 is SVGIG (reference sequence). The CDR3 is 13 residues long. Trimming stripped 4 bases from V and 6 bases from J, with 14 bases between. CDR3 amino acids: CAWKHGLTDTQYF. DNA for the CDR3: TGTGCCTGGAAGCACGGGTTGACGGATACGCAGTATTTT.

The CDR3 spells CASSERSSRQYF. DNA of the CDR3: TGTGCCAGCAGTGAACGGTCCTCTAGGCAGTACTTC. V usage is TRBV2 and J usage is TRBJ2-7, with D uncertain. Per germline, CDR1 SNHLY and CDR2 FYNNEI. With 2 bases removed from V and 9 bases from J, the gap between germline ends came to 11 bases. The CDR3 is 12 residues long.

The chain employs TRBV4-2 and TRBJ2-7; no firm D call. CDR1 is LGHNA, CDR2 YNFKEQ, per germline. V lost 0 bases, J lost 3 bases, and 15 bases lay in between. There are 16 residues in the CDR3. The CDR3 loop reads CASSQEKTLPYYEQYF. The CDR3 DNA reads TGTGCCAGCAGCCAAGAAAAAACCCTCCCCTACTACGAGCAGTACTTC.

The sample holds a few counts of this clone. CDR3 amino acids: CASTNRMGNTEAFF. CDR3 coding DNA: TGTGCCAGCACCAACAGAATGGGGAACACTGAAGCTTTCTTT. This rearrangement joins TRBV5-8 to TRBJ1-1; D is undetermined. There are 14 residues in the CDR3. Trimming shortened V by 6 bases and J by 1 base, and 13 bases separated the two germline ends. The germline V gene encodes CDR1 SGHTS and CDR2 YDEGEE.

This clone was counted a single time. The CDR3 bases are TGTGCCAGCAGCTCTCGCCAGCGGGGGGGCGCGGGCGCAGATACGCAGTATTTT. It specifies CASSSRQRGGAGADTQYF. The chain uses TRBV5-6 and TRBJ2-3; 10 bases agree with TRBD2. The J segment lost 4 bases and the V segment lost 3 bases, leaving 14 bases of the junction unmatched. Germline CDR1 is SGHDT and CDR2 is YYEEEE. The CDR3 contains 18 residues.

CDR3 bases: TGTGCCAGCAGCCAAGACCAGTATCCCTATGGCTACACCTTC. Translation: CASSQDQYPYGYTF. This chain links TRBV14 with TRBJ1-2; D is uncertain. V was clipped by 0 bases and J by 4 bases, with 9 bases between them. The V gene's germline CDR1 is SGHDN and CDR2 FVKESK. There are 14 residues in the CDR3.

This sequence joins TRBV4-3 and TRBJ2-7; D unclear. Germline V gene lookup returns CDR1 LGHNA and CDR2 YSLEER. This CDR3 contains 11 residues. Trimming pared 4 bases from V and 5 bases from J, leaving 6 bases between. The CDR3 DNA follows: TGCGCCAGCAGCCCACGAGACGAGCAGTACTTC. This sequence encodes CASSPRDEQYF.

The chain links TRBV28 to TRBJ2-7; 8 positions agree with TRBD1. V trimming: 4 bases; J trimming: 2 bases; junction bases outside the gene matches: 4. This CDR3 contains 14 residues. Germline CDR1 MDHEN, CDR2 SYDVKM. The CDR3 reads CASSYPGQAYEQYF. The CDR3 nucleotides read TGTGCCAGCAGTTACCCGGGACAGGCCTACGAGCAGTACTTC. Complete variable domain (other parts from reference TRBV28 and TRBJ2-7): DVKVTQSSRYLVKRTGEKVFLECVQDMDHENMFWYRQDPGLGLRLIYFSYDVKMKEKGDIPEGYSVSREKKERFSLILESASTNQTSMYLCASSYPGQAYEQYFGPGTRLTVT.

V and J are TRBV11-1 and TRBJ1-3, with TRBD1 identical over 10 bases. The germline V gene encodes CDR1 SGHAT and CDR2 FQDESV (reference sequence). With V trimmed by 7 bases and J by 8 bases, 8 bases remained unmatched. CDR3 length: 14 residues. The CDR3 here is CASTRGTGDHTIYF. DNA of the CDR3: TGTGCCAGCACCCGCGGGACAGGGGATCACACCATATATTTT.

The rearrangement links TRBV19 to TRBJ2-1, with D hard to call. Trimming removed 7 bases from V and 7 bases from J, with 8 bases in between. Per the germline V gene, CDR1 is LNHDA and CDR2 is SQIVND (reference sequence). CDR3 length: 11 residues. The chain's CDR3 is CASILENEQFF. Written as DNA, the CDR3 is TGTGCCAGTATTTTGGAGAATGAGCAGTTCTTC. The variable domain in full, with the rest retrieved from reference TRBV19 and TRBJ2-1, is DGGITQSPKYLFRKEGQNVTLSCEQNLNHDAMYWYRQDPGQGLRLIYYSQIVNDFQKGDIAEGYSVSREKKESFPLTVTSAQKNPTAFYLCASILENEQFFGPGTRLTVL.

This chain's CDR3 is CASSWRGPSPLHF. The DNA of the CDR3 is TGTGCCAGCAGCTGGAGGGGGCCTTCACCCCTCCACTTT. The rearrangement joins TRBV7-2 to TRBJ1-6; 7 bases map to TRBD1. This CDR3 has 13 residues. J gave up 9 bases and V 4 bases, and 3 bases lay outside the gene matches. The germline gives CDR1 SGHTA, CDR2 FQGNSA. The whole variable domain, remainder taken from reference TRBV7-2 and TRBJ1-6, is GAGVSQSPSNKVTEKGKDVELRCDPISGHTALYWYRQSLGQGLEFLIYFQGNSAPDKSGLPSDRFSAERTGGSVSTLTIQRTQQEDSAVYLCASSWRGPSPLHFGNGTRLTVT.

The V and J genes are TRBV21-1 and TRBJ1-5; the D segment call TRBD1 is taken from the table without a DNA check. TRBV21-1 is a listed pseudogene. This CDR3 is built from 19 residues. CDR3 in DNA: TGTGCCAGCAGCAAAGATGTAGGGGGCAAGATGATTGGCAATCAGCCCCAGCATTTT. This translates into CASSKDVGGKMIGNQPQHF.